These T cell receptor beta chains were read from a single sample in a study of regulatory T cells in long-lasting Graves disease. TCRdb independently ran MiXCR on the multiplex PCR reads; one entry per CDR3 protein. This sample carries about 220,000 distinct CDR3 sequences, about 19% of them seen once, and the ten largest clones take 12%. The data also belong to a second study, concerning T cells in Graves' hyperthyroidism and ophthalmopathy.

The source was peripheral blood mononuclear cells (PBMCs), collected at new diagnosis, from a patient treated with antithyroid drugs. Receptor source: a woman in her twenties or thirties with Graves disease. Both conserved end residues are part of each CDR3. D genes are given only for firm matches. Rows may omit the clone size; those that give it use once, few, many or a size class.

TRBV27	many	TRBD1	TRBJ2-3	TGTGCCAGCAACGGGGACAGGGGGGGCCCAGATACGCAGTATTTT	CASNGDRGGPDTQYF
TRBV12-3/TRBV12-4	many	TRBD2	TRBJ2-2	TGTGCCAGCACCAGACTAGCGGGGGAGGCCGGGGAGCTGTTTTTT	CASTRLAGEAGELFF
TRBV28	many	-	TRBJ1-5	TGTGCCAGCAGGGCCGGGCCCAGGCATCAGCCCCAGCATTTT	CASRAGPRHQPQHF
TRBV25-1	-	-	TRBJ1-6	TGTGCCAGCAGTGAAGGTCTGACGCCCCGAGATAATTCACCCCTCCACTTT	CASSEGLTPRDNSPLHF
TRBV7-3	-	-	TRBJ1-1	TGTGCCAGCAGCTTAAAAGGGAGGGCTGAAGCTTTCTTT	CASSLKGRAEAFF
TRBV28	many	-	TRBJ1-4	TGTGCCAGCAGTTTCCCGGTCCCTAATGAAAAACTGTTTTTT	CASSFPVPNEKLFF
TRBV11-2	-	-	TRBJ1-3	TGTGCCAGCAGCCTCCAGGCGCGCTCTGGAAACACCATATATTTT	CASSLQARSGNTIYF
TRBV5-6	few	TRBD2	TRBJ2-1	TGTGCCTTCTCACTCCGGCCAGGGACTAAGCCCTACAATGAGCAGTTCTTC	CAFSLRPGTKPYNEQFF
TRBV12-3/TRBV12-4	many	-	TRBJ1-2	TGTGCCAGCAGTTTAGAACAGGGCGTATTAGGCTATGGCTACACCTTC	CASSLEQGVLGYGYTF
TRBV6-1	-	TRBD2	TRBJ2-7	TGTGCCAGCAGCGCGGGGGGCCGTGGCTACGAGCAGTACTTC	CASSAGGRGYEQYF
TRBV3-1	-	-	TRBJ1-1	TGTGCCAGCAGCCGAAGTGGGTTCACGTCGAACACTGAAGCTTTCTTT	CASSRSGFTSNTEAFF
TRBV7-8	many	-	TRBJ1-1	TGTGCCAGCAGCCCTAAGCGGCTGGGGTACACTGAAGCTTTCTTT	CASSPKRLGYTEAFF
TRBV28	-	-	TRBJ2-7	TGTACCACCAAACCGCCGGGACAAATATACGAGCAGTACTTC	CTTKPPGQIYEQYF
TRBV28	once	-	TRBJ1-1	TGTGCCAGCAGTTTGTTTACGTTGAACACTGAAGCTTTCTTT	CASSLFTLNTEAFF
TRBV6-5	many	TRBD2	TRBJ2-1	TGTGCCAGCAGTTACTGGGTTGCCAAGACTAGCGGGGTACCCTACAATGAGCAGTTCTTC	CASSYWVAKTSGVPYNEQFF
TRBV4-1	-	TRBD2	TRBJ2-1	TGCGCCAGCAGCCAATCCGGGACTAGCGGGAGAAATGAGCAGTTCTTC	CASSQSGTSGRNEQFF
TRBV2	many	-	TRBJ1-2	TGTGCCAGCAGCCTGTTCCCAGCCTCGAACTATGGCTACACCTTC	CASSLFPASNYGYTF
TRBV6-5	many	TRBD1	TRBJ1-6	TGTGCCAGCAGTTACTCGGGGCAGGGGGTGAATTCACCCCTCCACTTT	CASSYSGQGVNSPLHF